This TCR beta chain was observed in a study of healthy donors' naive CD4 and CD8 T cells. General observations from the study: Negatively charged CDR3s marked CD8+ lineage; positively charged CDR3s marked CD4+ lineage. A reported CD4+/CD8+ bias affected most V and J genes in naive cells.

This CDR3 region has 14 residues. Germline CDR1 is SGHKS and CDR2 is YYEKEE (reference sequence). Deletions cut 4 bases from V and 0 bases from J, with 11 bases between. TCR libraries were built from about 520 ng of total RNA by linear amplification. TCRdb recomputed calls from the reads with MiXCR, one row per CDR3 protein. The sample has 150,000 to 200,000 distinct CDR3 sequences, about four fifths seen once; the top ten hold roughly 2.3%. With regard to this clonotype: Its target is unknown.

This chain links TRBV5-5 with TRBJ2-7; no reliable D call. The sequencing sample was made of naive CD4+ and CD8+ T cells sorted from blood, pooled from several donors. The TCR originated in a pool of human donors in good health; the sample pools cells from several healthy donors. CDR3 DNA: TGTGCCAGCAGCCCGGTCCGGAACTCCTACGAGCAGTACTTC. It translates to CASSPVRNSYEQYF. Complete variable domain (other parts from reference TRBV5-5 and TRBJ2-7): DAGVTQSPTHLIKTRGQQVTLRCSPISGHKSVSWYQQVLGQGPQFIFQYYEKEERGRGNFPDRFSARQFPNYSSELNVNALLLGDSALYLCASSPVRNSYEQYFGPGTRLTVT.